These 25 T cell receptor beta chains share one sample of origin, sequenced in a study of glioma-infiltrating T cells after dendritic cell vaccination. Time point described: after dendritic cell vaccination, including at tumor progression/relapse. Generated by immunoSEQ multiplex PCR, the TCRdb table keeps only in-frame clones and is missing some. The sample records some 90,000 clones, 75% to 85% being singletons. This sample comprised blood, obtained after dendritic cell vaccination. The origin of the receptors is a human donor with glioblastoma.

This CDR3 reads CASSSLGAGETQYF. CDR3 nucleotides: TGTGCCAGCAGTTCCTTGGGGGCAGGGGAGACCCAGTACTTC. V is TRBV6-5 and J is TRBJ2-5; D may be TRBD1 (6 bases). Trimming pared 4 bases from V and 5 bases from J, leaving 14 bases between. CDR3 length: 14 residues. Germline V gene sequence: CDR1 MNHEY, CDR2 SVGAGI.

This clone came up a few times. The chain carries TRBV19 and TRBJ1-4; D uncertain. CDR1 and CDR2 from the germline V gene are LNHDA and SQIVND (reference sequence). This CDR3 region has 14 residues. Trimming cost V 2 bases and J 0 bases, with 4 bases left between them. DNA for the CDR3: TGTGCCAGTAGTATATGGCCAACTAATGAAAAACTGTTTTTT. Translated: CASSIWPTNEKLFF.

The CDR3: CASRAVDEQFF. The CDR3 region has the DNA TGTGCCAGTCGAGCGGTAGATGAGCAGTTCTTC. The genes are TRBV5-6 and TRBJ2-1; TRBD2 might be the D (5 bases). The V end lost 8 bases, the J end lost 8 bases, and 11 bases lay between the germline ends. Germline CDR1 and CDR2: SGHDT and YYEEEE. The CDR3 spans 11 residues.

This clone appeared a few times. The chain couples TRBV5-4 to TRBJ1-5; possible D gene TRBD1, 6 bases. The CDR3 consists of 17 residues. Germline V gene sequence: CDR1 SGHNT, CDR2 YYREEE (reference sequence). With 0 bases removed from V and 3 bases from J, the gap between germline ends came to 16 bases. CDR3 region: CASSLAPIDRNNQPQHF. CDR3 in DNA: TGTGCCAGCAGCTTGGCCCCAATCGACAGGAACAATCAGCCCCAGCATTTT.

The chain employs TRBV5-6 and TRBJ1-2; D is unresolved. Germline V lookup: CDR1 SGHDT, CDR2 YYEEEE. The CDR3 is 13 residues long. Trimming took off 6 bases at V and 6 bases at J, with 15 bases between the two ends. Written as DNA, the CDR3 is TGTGCCAGCACCCCGAGACCCGGAGATGGCTACACCTTC. Residues: CASTPRPGDGYTF.

The rearrangement joins TRBV18 to TRBJ2-7; 10 positions match TRBD1. The CDR3 sequence is 17 residues long. Trimming cost V 6 bases and J 3 bases; bases outside gene matches: 14. Germline CDR1 reads KGHSH; CDR2 reads LQKENI. CDR3 bases: TGTGCCAGCTCCTCAAATCCAGGGACAGGGGCACTCTACGAGCAGTACGTC. This sequence encodes CASSSNPGTGALYEQYV.

This sequence joins TRBV4-1 and TRBJ1-2, with 7 bases that match TRBD1. Germline CDR1 MGHRA, CDR2 YSYEKL. The CDR3 length is 15 residues. The ends lost 2 bases at V and 4 bases at J; junction bases unmatched: 7. CDR3 sequence reads: CASSQPDREVYGYTF. CDR3 coding DNA: TGCGCCAGCAGCCAACCAGACAGGGAAGTCTATGGCTACACCTTC.

In this sample, this clone turned up a few times. The rearrangement links TRBV10-3 to TRBJ1-3; D gene uncertain. From germline, CDR1 is ENHRY and CDR2 SYGVKD. CDR3 length equals 14 residues. V lost 3 bases and J lost 1, with 7 bases in between. This CDR3 reads CAISDYSSGNTIYF. Written as DNA, the CDR3 is TGTGCCATCAGTGATTACTCTTCTGGAAACACCATATATTTT.

This clone was counted only a few times. V and J are TRBV7-8 and TRBJ1-2; D not resolved. The CDR3 totals 13 residues. Germline CDR1 and CDR2: SGHVS and FQNEAQ. Trimming shortened V by 1 base and J by 8 bases, and 11 bases separated the two germline ends. CDR3 sequence: CASSLVRGEGYTF. DNA of the CDR3: TGTGCCAGCAGCTTAGTCCGGGGAGAGGGCTACACCTTC.

The chain couples TRBV27 to TRBJ2-3, with D maybe TRBD1 (6 bases). CDR3 length: 17 amino acids. Germline V gives CDR1 MNHEY, CDR2 SMNVEV (reference sequence). V lost 3 bases, J lost 2 bases, and 18 bases lay in between. The CDR3: CASSFRGLPEITDTQYF. The DNA for the CDR3 is TGTGCCAGCAGTTTCAGGGGCTTACCAGAAATCACAGATACGCAGTATTTT.

The rearrangement links TRBV6-5 to TRBJ1-1; no firm D call. This CDR3 spans 13 amino acids. With 2 bases removed from V and 1 base from J, the gap between germline ends came to 5 bases. The V gene's germline CDR1 is MNHEY and CDR2 SVGAGI. The CDR3 nucleotides read TGTGCCAGCAGTTACGAGAAGAACACTGAAGCTTTCTTT. This translates into CASSYEKNTEAFF.

The gene calls are TRBV18 and TRBJ1-1; TRBD1 matches 7 bases. The V segment lost 0 bases and the J segment 4 bases; nucleotides outside the gene matches: 8. The CDR3 is made up of 16 amino acids. Germline values: CDR1 KGHSH, CDR2 LQKENI. CDR3 bases: TGTGCCAGCTCACCACCAGGGGGCGCGGTTGGCACTGAAGCTTTCTTT. This codes for CASSPPGGAVGTEAFF.

This chain uses TRBV5-1 with TRBJ2-3; 8 bases fit TRBD2. With V trimmed by 2 bases and J by 0 bases, 2 bases remained unmatched. From germline, CDR1 is SGHRS and CDR2 YFSETQ. The CDR3 is 15 residues long. For the CDR3, the DNA is TGCGCCAGCAGCTTACTAGCGGTTAGCACAGATACGCAGTATTTT. Amino acid sequence: CASSLLAVSTDTQYF.

The V and J genes are TRBV6-5 and TRBJ1-1, with 7 bases lining up with TRBD1. V trimming: 0 bases; J trimming: 3 bases; junction bases outside the gene matches: 1. There are 14 residues in the CDR3. CDR1 is MNHEY, CDR2 SVGAGI, per germline. Here the CDR3 reads CASSYSDRYTEAFF. CDR3 sequence (DNA): TGTGCCAGCAGTTACTCGGACAGGTACACTGAAGCTTTCTTT.

This clone came up once. The chain has TRBV25-1 and TRBJ2-7; D unclear. The CDR3 consists of 11 residues. V dropped 3 bases and J dropped 3 bases, with 3 bases sitting between them. Germline V CDR1 and CDR2: MGHDK, SYGVNS. The CDR3 DNA reads TGTGCCAGCAGTGATAGCTACGAGCAGTACTTC. It yields the protein CASSDSYEQYF.

The CDR3 reads CASHSYNQPQHF. Here the CDR3 DNA reads TGTGCCAGTCACAGCTACAATCAGCCCCAGCATTTT. The chain uses TRBV6-1 and TRBJ1-5, with D unresolved. Germline V lookup: CDR1 MNHNS, CDR2 SASEGT. The CDR3 contains 12 residues. The germline V and J ends were trimmed by 9 bases and 3 bases, with 9 bases remaining between them.

The V gene is TRBV19, the J gene TRBJ1-4; the D gene is possibly TRBD1 (6 bases). Germline CDR1 reads LNHDA; CDR2 reads SQIVND (reference sequence). The CDR3 length is 14 residues. Deletions cut 4 bases from V and 4 bases from J, with 10 bases between. CDR3 sequence: CASSKGQNNEKLFF. In nucleotides, the CDR3 is TGTGCCAGTAGTAAAGGACAGAATAATGAAAAACTGTTTTTT.

The rearrangement uses TRBV19 and TRBJ1-5; D unclear. The germline CDR1 and CDR2 sequences are LNHDA and SQIVND (reference sequence). Deletions cut 6 bases from V and 3 bases from J, with 15 bases between. This CDR3 has 15 residues. The CDR3 loop reads CASRSPNSANQPQHF. The CDR3 bases are TGTGCCAGTAGAAGCCCGAACTCCGCCAATCAGCCCCAGCATTTT.

This chain links TRBV7-9 with TRBJ2-5; D may be TRBD1 (8 bases). The CDR3 is 15 amino acids. The V end lost 5 bases, the J end lost 9 bases, and 22 bases lay between the germline ends. CDR1 and CDR2 (germline): SEHNR, FQNEAQ (reference sequence). CDR3 sequence: CASSTTGGRAQAQYF. CDR3 coding DNA: TGTGCCAGCAGCACCACAGGGGGGAGGGCCCAGGCCCAGTACTTC. The entire variable domain, with the rest obtained from reference TRBV7-9 and TRBJ2-5, is as follows: DTGVSQNPRHKITKRGQNVTFRCDPISEHNRLYWYRQTLGQGPEFLTYFQNEAQLEKSRLLSDRFSAERPKGSFSTLEIQRTEQGDSAMYLCASSTTGGRAQAQYFGPGTRLLVL.

The genes are TRBV2 and TRBJ2-7, with D uncertain. The CDR3 runs to 12 residues. The V and J ends lost 5 bases and 7 bases respectively, with 12 bases between them. Looked up from germline, CDR1 is SNHLY and CDR2 is FYNNEI. CDR3 region: CASSMRGPEQYF. Here the CDR3 DNA reads TGTGCCAGCAGTATGCGTGGGCCTGAGCAGTACTTC.

This chain connects TRBV19 to TRBJ2-7, with D possibly matching TRBD1 (6 bases). The CDR3 runs to 14 residues. CDR1 and CDR2 from the germline V gene are LNHDA and SQIVND (reference sequence). V lost 2 bases, J lost 4 bases, and 12 bases lay in between. As DNA, the CDR3 is TGTGCCAGTAGTATATCTACAGGGTGGTACGAGCAGTACTTC. The encoded protein is CASSISTGWYEQYF.

Notes on this clone: The CDR3 end shows no conserved phenylalanine or tryptophan, and so a read error is likely. J is TRBJ1-2 and V is TRBV7-2, with 8 bases matching TRBD1. CDR1 and CDR2 from the germline V gene are SGHTA and FQGNSA. The CDR3 loop spans 15 amino acids. J was trimmed by 8 bases and V by 5 bases; bases with no gene match: 13. This CDR3 is CASSPGQGGIEGYTL. The CDR3 DNA sequence: TGTGCCAGCAGCCCCGGACAGGGCGGAATTGAGGGCTACACCCTC.

In its sample, this clone was seen once. J is TRBJ2-1 and V is TRBV5-1, with TRBD1 identical over 9 bases. V was pared by 7 bases and J by 8 bases, with 1 base of the junction left unmatched. The length of the CDR3 is 11 residues. Germline CDR1 reads SGHRS; CDR2 reads YFSETQ. The CDR3 sequence: CASDRGDEQFF. CDR3 coding DNA: TGCGCCAGCGACAGGGGGGATGAGCAGTTCTTC. Variable domain in full (rest from reference TRBV5-1 and TRBJ2-1): KAGVTQTPRYLIKTRGQQVTLSCSPISGHRSVSWYQQTPGQGLQFLFEYFSETQRNKGNFPGRFSGRQFSNSRSEMNVSTLELGDSALYLCASDRGDEQFFGPGTRLTVL.

This clone was observed a single time. V usage is TRBV5-8 and J usage is TRBJ1-5; a weak D match, TRBD1 (5 bases). The CDR3 length is 14 residues. With 0 bases removed from V and 3 bases from J, the gap between germline ends came to 7 bases. Germline V gives CDR1 SGHTS, CDR2 YDEGEE. The CDR3 spells CASSLGTNNQPQHF. The CDR3 bases are TGTGCCAGCAGCTTGGGGACAAACAATCAGCCCCAGCATTTT.

This chain uses TRBV5-4 with TRBJ1-1, with 9 bases matching TRBD1. Germline assignment: CDR1 SGHNT and CDR2 YYREEE (reference sequence). The CDR3 is 13 residues long. V was pared by 4 bases and J by 11 bases, with 9 bases of the junction left unmatched. The CDR3 bases are TGTGCCAGCAGCCCCCTTTCCGGGACAGGGGCTTTCTTT. This encodes CASSPLSGTGAFF.